Listed here are 7 T cell receptor beta chains from one sample, sequenced in a study of shared clonotypes between healthy human individuals. TCRdb's table, derived via immunoSEQ multiplex PCR, lists solely in-frame clones and lacks some. The table records approximately 2,200,000 clones, 85% to 95% of them present only once. Naive CD8 populations comprised CD45RO-negative cells positively selected for CCR7, excluding terminally differentiated effector memory CD45RA+ cells. The sequenced sample consisted of naive CD8+ T cells from PBMCs. The receptors come from a man aged 18 to 30 in good health. Some clones in this sample may be carry-over from other donors' samples.

V and J are TRBV7-9 and TRBJ2-1; 8 nucleotides agree with TRBD2. Germline V CDR1 and CDR2: SEHNR, FQNEAQ (reference sequence). Germline trimming cut 1 base from V and 8 bases from J; bases unmatched to any gene: 13. The CDR3 contains 17 residues. DNA for the CDR3: TGTGCCAGCAGCTTAGTAATGACGGGAGGGCCTCAGGATGAGCAGTTCTTC. It yields the protein CASSLVMTGGPQDEQFF.

The rearrangement uses TRBV7-9 and TRBJ1-2; 8 bases are a match to TRBD1. Germline trimming cut 5 bases from V and 2 bases from J; bases unmatched to any gene: 10. The CDR3 has 16 amino acids. CDR1 and CDR2 (germline): SEHNR, FQNEAQ (reference sequence). CDR3 nucleotides: TGTGCCAGCAGCGGGACGCCGGGGACAGGAAACTATGGCTACACCTTC. It is translated as CASSGTPGTGNYGYTF.

CDR3 coding DNA: TGCGCCAGCAGTGAGACCGGGTACGAGCAGTACTTC. As protein: CASSETGYEQYF. This rearrangement joins TRBV10-2 to TRBJ2-7; no definite D call. The CDR3 covers 12 residues. CDR1 WSHSY and CDR2 SAAADI come from the germline V gene. V was cut by 2 bases and J by 4 bases, with 6 bases left in between.

The CDR3 loop is CASSQDRGLSGNTIYF. The CDR3 DNA is TGCGCCAGCAGCCAGGACAGGGGACTTTCTGGAAACACCATATATTTT. This sequence joins TRBV4-3 and TRBJ1-3; 9 nucleotides align to TRBD1. The ends lost 3 bases at V and 1 base at J; junction bases unmatched: 4. The CDR3 spans 16 residues. Germline CDR1 and CDR2: LGHNA and YSLEER.

The V call is TRBV4-3, the J call TRBJ2-2; the D is unclear. CDR3 length equals 15 residues. Germline CDR1 and CDR2: LGHNA and YSLEER. Trimming took off 6 bases at V and 0 bases at J, with 11 bases between the two ends. The CDR3 DNA is TGCGCCAGCAGTCCAGGACGCGCGAACACCGGGGAGCTGTTTTTT. Its translation is CASSPGRANTGELFF.

The chain joins TRBV7-9 to TRBJ2-6; D unresolved. The ends were cut back, 2 bases at V and 4 bases at J, with 9 bases in the middle. The CDR3 extends over 15 amino acids. Per germline, CDR1 SEHNR and CDR2 FQNEAQ (reference sequence). This CDR3 is CASSLSTTGANVLTF. The CDR3 nucleotides read TGTGCCAGCAGCTTAAGCACGACGGGGGCCAACGTCCTGACTTTC.

V is TRBV12-5 and J is TRBJ2-1; perhaps D is TRBD1 or TRBD2 (5 bases each). Per germline, CDR1 LGHNT and CDR2 FRNRAP. The CDR3 consists of 13 residues. The V end was cut by 6 bases, the J end by 6 bases, with 12 bases between. The DNA for the CDR3 is TGTGCTAGTGGCTGGGGGAGAGGCAATGAGCAGTTCTTC. Translating gives CASGWGRGNEQFF.